Listed below are T cell receptor beta chains from one sample, sequenced in a study of shared clonotypes between healthy human individuals. Clones were read by immunoSEQ multiplex PCR, and TCRdb kept only the in-frame ones, dropping some. The table includes about 710,000 clones, 55% to 75% detected once. Specimen: memory CD4+ T cells sorted from blood. The receptors derive from a woman in her 30s in good health. Each CDR3 is given with its conserved first and last residue. D genes are given only for firm matches. Clone size is shown for a subset of rows, as once, few, many or a class of expanded clone.

>TRBD1|TRBJ2-1|NA|TRBV5-4
CASSFNRGSVNEQFF
TGTGCCAGCAGCTTCAACAGGGGGTCTGTAAATGAGCAGTTCTTC
>TRBD1|TRBJ2-3|NA|TRBV15
CATGAGQGGDTQYF
TGTGCCACCGGAGCGGGACAGGGGGGAGATACGCAGTATTTT
>NA|TRBJ2-2|NA|TRBV7-6
CASRPEHRTGELFF
TGTGCCAGCAGACCTGAACACAGGACCGGGGAGCTGTTTTTT
>TRBD2|TRBJ2-1|NA|TRBV9
CASSVSLGLAEAGEQFF
TGTGCCAGCAGCGTGAGCCTGGGACTAGCGGAGGCAGGTGAGCAGTTCTTC
>TRBD1|TRBJ1-1|NA|TRBV5-1
CASSGTGAMNTEAFF
TGCGCCAGCTCCGGGACAGGAGCTATGAACACTGAAGCTTTCTTT
>TRBD2|TRBJ2-3|NA|TRBV5-1
CASSSSSGVPQGTDTQYF
TGCGCCAGCAGCTCGTCTAGCGGGGTTCCCCAGGGCACAGATACGCAGTATTTT
>NA|TRBJ2-5|NA|TRBV12-5
CASGPDSQETQYF
TGTGCTAGTGGTCCTGACAGCCAAGAGACCCAGTACTTC
>TRBD1|TRBJ2-2|NA|TRBV5-1
CASSSKRTGFTGELFF
TGCGCCAGCAGCTCGAAAAGGACAGGGTTTACCGGGGAGCTGTTTTTT
>TRBD1|TRBJ2-5|once|TRBV27
CASRRPGTGEETQYF
TGTGCCAGCAGGAGACCCGGGACAGGGGAAGAGACCCAGTACTTC
>NA|TRBJ2-7|NA|TRBV10-3
CAISEGGHRDSYEQYF
TGTGCCATCAGTGAGGGGGGGCACCGAGACTCCTACGAGCAGTACTTC
>TRBD1|TRBJ2-7|NA|TRBV11-2
CASSYQRDSYEQYF
TGTGCCAGCAGCTACCAACGGGACAGTTACGAGCAGTACTTC
>TRBD1|TRBJ2-5|once|TRBV5-1
CASSLKGQGVRETQYF
TGCGCCAGCAGCTTGAAGGGACAGGGGGTGAGGGAGACCCAGTACTTC
>NA|TRBJ2-5|NA|TRBV11-2
CASSLGWQGGETQYF
TGTGCCAGCAGCTTAGGATGGCAGGGCGGCGAGACCCAGTACTTC
>NA|TRBJ2-2|NA|TRBV9
CASSPQKNTGELFF
TGTGCCAGCAGCCCACAGAAGAACACCGGGGAGCTGTTTTTT
>NA|TRBJ1-3|NA|TRBV5-1
CASSLVGSGNTIYF
TGCGCCAGCAGCTTGGTCGGCTCTGGAAACACCATATATTTT
>TRBD2|TRBJ2-3|NA|TRBV7-9
CASSSGLAGVSDTQYF
TGTGCCAGCAGCTCGGGACTAGCGGGAGTCTCAGATACGCAGTATTTT
>TRBD1|TRBJ2-7|NA|TRBV11-2
CASSRGTGIHEQYF
TGTGCCAGCAGCCGAGGGACAGGGATCCACGAGCAGTACTTC
>NA|TRBJ1-2|NA|TRBV6-6
CASSYGARGYGYTF
TGTGCCAGCAGTTACGGGGCGCGGGGCTATGGCTACACCTTC
>NA|TRBJ2-2|NA|TRBV5-1
CASSPNAGLGGGELFF
TGCGCCAGCAGCCCGAACGCGGGATTAGGCGGCGGGGAGCTGTTTTTT
>TRBD2|TRBJ2-7|NA|TRBV6-1
CASSGREGLSEQYF
TGTGCCAGCAGTGGGCGGGAGGGCCTATCCGAGCAGTACTTC
>NA|TRBJ2-3|NA|TRBV4-2
CASSQGDTHTDTQYF
TGTGCCAGCAGCCAAGGGGACACACACACAGATACGCAGTATTTT
>NA|TRBJ1-4|once|TRBV5-1
CASSFVGDNEKLFF
TGCGCCAGCAGCTTCGTTGGGGATAATGAAAAACTGTTTTTT
>TRBD2|TRBJ2-7|NA|TRBV7-2
CASSLSTSGFSYEQYF
TGTGCCAGCAGCTTATCGACTAGCGGATTTTCCTACGAGCAGTACTTC
>NA|TRBJ2-1|few|TRBV29-1
CSVKDKTYNEQFF
TGCAGCGTAAAAGACAAGACCTACAATGAGCAGTTCTTC
>NA|TRBJ2-7|NA|TRBV30
CAWSVPAGMSYEQYF
TGTGCCTGGAGTGTACCAGCAGGGATGTCCTACGAGCAGTACTTC
>TRBD1|TRBJ2-7|NA|TRBV5-1
CASSPGTGATKQYF
TGCGCCAGCAGCCCGGGGACAGGGGCTACGAAGCAGTACTTC
>TRBD2|TRBJ2-7|once|TRBV4-1
CASSQGLVGSYEQYF
TGCGCCAGCAGCCAGGGACTAGTCGGGAGCTACGAGCAGTACTTC